One and the same sample provided the 20 T cell receptor beta chains below, sequenced in a study of Graves' ophthalmopathy and Graves' hyperthyroidism. RNA transcripts served as template for amplifying TCR beta CDR3 sequences. Second-round multiplex PCR came after a first-round RT-PCR that employed HTBI primers. TCRdb itself ran the multiplex PCR reads through MiXCR, one entry per CDR3 protein. The sample includes about 210,000 distinct CDR3 sequences, around 28% of them seen just once. The source material was peripheral blood. The receptors here all came from a man aged 50-59 years with Graves' ophthalmopathy.

This clonotype was detected ten times or more. V gene TRBV6-1 combines with J gene TRBJ2-7; no clear D gene. The CDR3 totals 15 residues. The germline V gene has CDR1 MNHNS and CDR2 SASEGT. V shed 7 bases and J shed 3 bases, with 19 bases lying between them. CDR3 DNA: TGTGCCAGCAAATTGATGATGGTGGCCAACTACGAGCAGTACTTC. Protein product: CASKLMMVANYEQYF.

The sample holds many counts of this clonotype. The rearrangement joins TRBV9 to TRBJ2-5; TRBD2 might be the D (5 bases). Germline V gives CDR1 SGDLS, CDR2 YYNGEE. This CDR3 comprises 17 residues. Trimming removed 0 bases from V and 4 bases from J, with 19 bases in between. The CDR3 reads CASSVGASGFTPETQYF. The CDR3 coding sequence is TGTGCCAGCAGCGTAGGGGCTTCGGGGTTTACTCCAGAGACCCAGTACTTC.

This CDR3 is CASSLTFSTEAFF. Here the CDR3 DNA reads TGTGCCAGCAGCTTAACCTTTTCAACTGAAGCTTTCTTT. This chain joins TRBV7-2 and TRBJ1-1; D is uncertain. The CDR3 sequence is 13 residues long. Germline CDR1 reads SGHTA; CDR2 reads FQGNSA. V was cut by 2 bases and J by 5 bases, with 9 bases left in between.

This clonotype came up many times. The chain couples TRBV6-5 to TRBJ1-5, with TRBD1 as a possible D gene (5 bases). V gave up 0 bases and J gave up 3 bases, with 9 bases separating them. The germline V gene encodes CDR1 MNHEY and CDR2 SVGAGI. The CDR3 is 15 amino acids. The CDR3 spells CASSYSGADNQPQHF. The DNA for the CDR3 is TGTGCCAGCAGTTACTCAGGGGCCGACAATCAGCCCCAGCATTTT.

This clonotype was detected ten times or more. The CDR3 nucleotides are TGTGCCAGCAGGTCGACAGGGGGCTCCCCAGCTTTCTTT. As protein: CASRSTGGSPAFF. V gene TRBV6-1 combines with J gene TRBJ1-1; 10 bases align to TRBD1. CDR1 and CDR2 from the germline V gene are MNHNS and SASEGT. This CDR3 comprises 13 residues. V lost 6 bases, J lost 10 bases, and 8 bases stayed unmatched.

This clonotype appeared many times. The chain employs TRBV4-1 and TRBJ2-5, with no clear D. Germline CDR1 is MGHRA and CDR2 is YSYEKL. V was trimmed by 0 bases and J by 7 bases, leaving 3 bases between them. This CDR3 is built from 11 residues. The CDR3 bases are TGCGCCAGCAGCCAAGACAGGACCCAGTACTTC. Protein sequence: CASSQDRTQYF.

This sequence joins TRBV28 and TRBJ2-5; 8 bases align to TRBD1. Trimming cost V 6 bases and J 5 bases; bases outside gene matches: 8. CDR3 length equals 14 residues. The germline gives CDR1 MDHEN, CDR2 SYDVKM. The CDR3 nucleotides read TGTGCCAGCAGGCCAGGGGGCACCCGGGAGACCCAGTACTTC. It encodes CASRPGGTRETQYF.

Here the CDR3 DNA reads TGTGCCAGCAGCCCCTCCCTCTTGGCGGCCCAAGAGACCCAGTACTTC. This encodes CASSPSLLAAQETQYF. This rearrangement joins TRBV6-1 to TRBJ2-5; no clear D. This CDR3 is 16 amino acids long. Germline CDR1 and CDR2: MNHNS and SASEGT. V dropped 6 bases and J dropped 1 base, with 18 bases sitting between them.

This clonotype was counted ten times or more. The chain carries TRBV20-1 and TRBJ2-5; the D is unclear. Germline lookup yields CDR1 DFQATT and CDR2 SNEGSKA (reference sequence). Deletions cut 0 bases from V and 1 base from J, with 15 bases between. The CDR3 has 16 amino acids. The CDR3 DNA is TGCAGTGCTAGAGATTGGTCAGCACCCTTCCAAGAGACCCAGTACTTC. It yields the protein CSARDWSAPFQETQYF.

This clonotype was seen once. CDR3 region: CSASPSVGRVYGYTF. Here the CDR3 DNA reads TGCAGTGCTAGCCCTAGTGTGGGCAGGGTTTATGGCTACACCTTC. The chain is built from TRBV20-1 and TRBJ2-4; TRBD1 might be the D (5 bases). The last part of the DNA fits TRBJ1-2 better; the J call may be wrong. The CDR3 is 15 residues long. Germline V lookup: CDR1 DFQATT, CDR2 SNEGSKA (reference sequence).

This clonotype was found many times. Compared with germline, one end of the junction differs, possibly owing to a read error. This chain uses TRBV11-2 with TRBJ1-6; tentative D call: TRBD1 (6 bases). CDR3 length: 15 amino acids. CDR1 and CDR2 from the germline V gene are SGHAT and FQNNGV. In DNA form, the CDR3 reads TGTGCCAGCAGCTTAGCCCCCGGACAGAATTCACTCCTCCACTTT. Its protein is CASSLAPGQNSLLHF. Full variable domain (rest looked up from reference TRBV11-2 and TRBJ1-6): EAGVAQSPRYKIIEKRQSVAFWCNPISGHATLYWYQQILGQGPKLLIQFQNNGVVDDSQLPKDRFSAERLKGVDSTLKIQPAKLEDSAVYLCASSLAPGQNSLLHFGNGTRLTVT.

The table lists this clonotype with many counts. The genes are TRBV18 and TRBJ1-5, with TRBD1 identical over 9 bases. The CDR3 runs to 15 residues. Germline-derived CDR1 and CDR2 are KGHSH and LQKENI. Trimming removed 2 bases from V and 4 bases from J; junction bases left unmatched: 3. CDR3 residues: CASSPAGQGNQPQHF. Here the CDR3 DNA reads TGTGCCAGCTCACCAGCTGGACAGGGGAATCAGCCCCAGCATTTT.

This clonotype was observed many times. The genes are TRBV6-2 or TRBV6-3 and TRBJ2-7; 13 positions agree with TRBD2. The V and J ends lost 6 bases and 2 bases, in that order; junction bases with no gene match: 4. The CDR3 loop spans 15 amino acids. Germline-derived CDR1 and CDR2 are MNHEY and SVGEGT. The CDR3 DNA reads TGTGCCAGCAGAACGGGACTAGCGGGAACCTACGAGCAGTACTTC. Translating it yields CASRTGLAGTYEQYF.

The table lists this clonotype with many counts. The J gene is TRBJ2-7, the V gene TRBV27, with D perhaps matching TRBD1 (6 bases). The CDR3 totals 14 residues. Trimming took 5 bases from V and 0 from J, leaving 11 bases between them. Germline V lookup: CDR1 MNHEY, CDR2 SMNVEV (reference sequence). CDR3 sequence (DNA): TGTGCCAGCAGTCGTAGGGACATCTCCTACGAGCAGTACTTC. It translates to CASSRRDISYEQYF.

The table lists this clonotype with many counts. The CDR3 DNA reads as TGTGCTAGTGGCGAACAGGGGGCGAATGGCTACACCTTC. This translates into CASGEQGANGYTF. The chain employs TRBV12-5 and TRBJ1-2; 9 positions match TRBD1. The trim removed 6 bases at V and 6 bases at J, leaving 5 bases unmatched. Per germline, CDR1 LGHNT and CDR2 FRNRAP. The CDR3 has 13 amino acids.

This clonotype was seen ten or more times. V usage is TRBV20-1 and J usage is TRBJ2-5; TRBD1 or TRBD2 may be the D gene (6 bases each). Deletions cut 2 bases from V and 3 bases from J, with 10 bases between. CDR3 length: 13 amino acids. The germline gives CDR1 DFQATT, CDR2 SNEGSKA (reference sequence). The CDR3 nucleotides are TGCAGTGCTAGACTCGGGGGCGAAGAGACCCAGTACTTC. It translates to CSARLGGEETQYF.

This clonotype showed up many times. CDR3 residues: CASSPEPRPPRDKDRYF. The CDR3 DNA is TGTGCCAGCTCACCAGAGCCCAGGCCCCCACGGGACAAGGATCGGTACTTC. V and J are TRBV18 and TRBJ2-4, with a weak D call TRBD1 (6 bases). The CDR3 totals 17 residues. The V gene's germline CDR1 is KGHSH and CDR2 LQKENI. V dropped 2 bases and J dropped 15 bases, with 29 bases sitting between them.

Ten or more counts support this clonotype. The chain employs TRBV6-1 and TRBJ1-6; 7 bases fit TRBD1. The germline gives CDR1 MNHNS, CDR2 SASEGT. V was clipped by 3 bases and J by 7 bases; unmatched bases: 6. The CDR3 is made up of 15 amino acids. CDR3 loop: CASSEVTGLNSPLHF. The DNA of the CDR3 is TGTGCCAGCAGTGAGGTGACAGGGCTGAATTCACCCCTCCACTTT.

This clonotype was seen many times. This chain connects TRBV28 to TRBJ1-4; 8 bases align to TRBD1. This CDR3 has 14 residues. J was trimmed by 8 bases and V by 4 bases; bases with no gene match: 6. Germline V CDR1 and CDR2: MDHEN, SYDVKM. The CDR3 DNA is TGTGCCAGCAGTTCGGGACAGGCGAAGGAAAAACTGTTTTTT. It translates to CASSSGQAKEKLFF.

This clonotype came up many times. This chain joins TRBV20-1 and TRBJ2-4; a possible D gene is TRBD2 (6 bases). Trimming shortened V by 4 bases and J by 2 bases, and 15 bases separated the two germline ends. This CDR3 contains 15 residues. Germline values: CDR1 DFQATT, CDR2 SNEGSKA (reference sequence). The CDR3 loop reads CSAIGGFGSKNIQYF. CDR3 bases: TGCAGTGCTATTGGAGGGTTCGGATCCAAAAACATTCAGTACTTC.